This T cell receptor (beta chain) originates from a study of blood T cell repertoires in COVID-19. About the study: The United States, Italy and Spain supplied acute and convalescent COVID-19 samples. PBMCs, B-cell-depleted T cells, or T cells provided the cDNA or gDNA that made up the material.

Original handling: Quantification of nucleated cells was approximated via reference gene primer amplification. Data came from immunoSEQ multiplex PCR; TCRdb stores just in-frame clones and leaves some out. The V and J calls and clone size are taken from that table; D and trimming were inferred from the DNA. The table has about 270,000 clones, around 85% seen once; the top ten hold approximately 11%. This clone was counted a single time. V was clipped by 3 bases and J by 5 bases; unmatched bases: 8. CDR3 size: 15 residues. Germline values: CDR1 MGHDK, CDR2 SYGVNS. The TCR originated in a woman aged 70-85 years with acute or convalescent COVID-19. Sequenced sample: peripheral blood. The rearrangement links TRBV25-1 to TRBJ2-3, with 7 bases lining up with TRBD2. CDR3 in amino acids: CASSDSRGVGDTQYF. CDR3 sequence (DNA): TGTGCCAGCAGTGACTCCCGGGGGGTAGGAGATACGCAGTATTTT.